These 9 T cell receptor beta chains were sequenced from one sample in a study of Ad26.COV2.S vaccination and SARS-CoV-2 variants. Only in-frame clones appear in the TCRdb table, and some are missing; sequencing was by immunoSEQ multiplex PCR. The profile shows around 340,000 clones, 70% to 90% of them singletons. Treatment noted: roughly 19 received Ad26.COV2.S at low or high dose, single or two shots; several received placebo; per-sample allocation not given. Following the first vaccine or placebo injection, samples were taken on day 63. Sequences were derived from peripheral blood, sampled in a trial of Ad26.COV2.S vaccine versus placebo. These receptors were obtained from a person aged 18-65 years who received the Ad26.COV2.S COVID-19 vaccine or a placebo.

The J gene is TRBJ1-1, the V gene TRBV2; D may be TRBD1 (6 bases). This CDR3 spans 14 amino acids. Germline V gene data show CDR1 as SNHLY and CDR2 as FYNNEI. Trimming removed 2 bases at V and 11 bases at J, with 18 bases between. CDR3 DNA sequence: TGTGCCAGCAGTGAAAGAACAGGGACTGTTTCCGCTTTCTTT. This gives the protein CASSERTGTVSAFF. Variable domain in full (rest from reference TRBV2 and TRBJ1-1): EPEVTQTPSHQVTQMGQEVILRCVPISNHLYFYWYRQILGQKVEFLVSFYNNEISEKSEIFDDQFSVERPDGSNFTLKIRSTKLEDSAMYFCASSERTGTVSAFFGQGTRLTVV.

The rearrangement uses TRBV28 and TRBJ1-4; D gene uncertain. The germline gives CDR1 MDHEN, CDR2 SYDVKM. The CDR3 has 14 residues. Trimming pared 6 bases from V and 10 bases from J, leaving 18 bases between. The DNA for the CDR3 is TGTGCCAGCAGCCCCGCTGCCCTAGGCGGAAAACTGTTTTTT. This encodes CASSPAALGGKLFF.

V is TRBV24-1 and J is TRBJ2-6; D gene uncertain. Germline V lookup: CDR1 KGHDR, CDR2 SFDVKD. The CDR3 is made up of 16 amino acids. Trimming stripped 4 bases from V and 4 bases from J, with 13 bases between. This CDR3 is CATSDSWASGANVLTF. CDR3 in DNA: TGTGCCACCAGTGACTCCTGGGCATCCGGGGCCAACGTCCTGACTTTC.

The chain uses TRBV7-9 and TRBJ2-7; D gene ambiguous. Per germline, CDR1 SEHNR and CDR2 FQNEAQ (reference sequence). V shed 5 bases and J shed 2 bases, with 10 bases lying between them. The CDR3 covers 13 residues. The CDR3 spells CASSAPSTYEQYF. CDR3 DNA sequence: TGTGCCAGCAGCGCACCCTCAACCTACGAGCAGTACTTC.

The genes are TRBV5-1 and TRBJ1-5, with 7 nucleotides matching TRBD1. CDR3 length: 14 amino acids. Germline V gives CDR1 SGHRS, CDR2 YFSETQ. V shed 3 bases and J 8 bases; nucleotides not matched to a gene: 8. The CDR3 bases are TGCGCCAGCAGCTCGTCAGGGGGTAAGGAGCCCCAGCATTTT. The encoded protein is CASSSSGGKEPQHF.

The chain links TRBV7-2 to TRBJ1-2, with D possibly being TRBD1 (6 bases). The V gene's germline CDR1 is SGHTA and CDR2 FQGNSA. Trimming shortened V by 7 bases and J by 12 bases, and 21 bases separated the two germline ends. The CDR3 is made up of 13 amino acids. Here the CDR3 DNA reads TGTGCCAGCACCCCGGGACAAAAGTTTGACAACACCTTC. Translating gives CASTPGQKFDNTF. The full variable domain, completed using reference TRBV7-2 and TRBJ1-2, is GAGVSQSPSNKVTEKGKDVELRCDPISGHTALYWYRQSLGQGLEFLIYFQGNSAPDKSGLPSDRFSAERTGGSVSTLTIQRTQQEDSAVYLCASTPGQKFDNTFGSGTRLTVV.

V is TRBV27 and J is TRBJ2-1, with 8 bases that match TRBD2. The CDR3 length is 17 residues. Germline V gene sequence: CDR1 MNHEY, CDR2 SMNVEV (reference sequence). Trimming removed 1 base from V and 4 bases from J; junction bases left unmatched: 9. Here the CDR3 reads CASSLLPPSGLYNEQFF. In nucleotides, the CDR3 is TGTGCCAGCAGTTTATTACCGCCTAGCGGGTTATACAATGAGCAGTTCTTC.

This sequence joins TRBV15 and TRBJ2-7; D may correspond to TRBD1 or TRBD2 (6 bases each). The germline gives CDR1 LNHNV, CDR2 YYDKDF (reference sequence). The germline V and J ends were trimmed by 0 bases and 3 bases, with 15 bases remaining between them. The CDR3 sequence is 16 residues long. The DNA of the CDR3 is TGTGCCACCAGCAGAGATCTGGGTGCGGGACACTACGAGCAGTACTTC. Translating it yields CATSRDLGAGHYEQYF. The full variable domain, rest sourced from reference TRBV15 and TRBJ2-7, is DAMVIQNPRYQVTQFGKPVTLSCSQTLNHNVMYWYQQKSSQAPKLLFHYYDKDFNNEADTPDNFQSRRPNTSFCFLDIRSPGLGDTAMYLCATSRDLGAGHYEQYFGPGTRLTVT.

CDR3 region: CASSLRRNIYF. CDR3 sequence (DNA): TGTGCCAGCAGCTTAAGACGGAACATATATTTT. The V gene is TRBV7-2, the J gene TRBJ1-3; D not resolved. CDR1 and CDR2 (germline): SGHTA, FQGNSA. The V and J ends lost 2 bases and 12 bases respectively, with 8 bases between them. The CDR3 is made up of 11 amino acids.